This T cell receptor beta chain was identified in a study of CD8 T cells in ankylosing spondylitis listed by TCRdb under 2017. General notes on the study: T cell receptor beta repertoires were profiled in healthy donors and ankylosing spondylitis patients so that disease-linked TCR variants could be found. The full study cohort was made up of approximately 24 ankylosing spondylitis patients and approximately 100 healthy donors. Peripheral blood samples were taken, and synovial fluid was additionally collected from ankylosing spondylitis patients. Summary of the overall study and its limitations: Some motif variants had previously been reported in the synovial fluid and blood of reactive arthritis patients, which suggests shared mechanisms of disease initiation. Blood from ankylosing spondylitis patients appeared to be characterized by a TCR beta motif composed of several highly homologous amino acid variants. The disease-linked clones showed a CD8+ phenotype and occurred at relatively low frequencies in peripheral blood. The disease-linked clones were reported to be significantly enriched in matched synovial fluid samples from ankylosing spondylitis patients.

Sequencing took place on an Illumina HiSeq 2500. TCR beta libraries were prepared by quantitative 5'-RACE with molecular barcodes. Per the source publication's procedure: To identify disease-linked TCR variants, a new computational method was used, one built on a probabilistic model of VDJ rearrangement. TCRdb redid the processing of the public reads, applying fastp at Q25 and MiXCR, and retained in-frame beta chains. Each entry is one CDR3 protein sequence, shown with its most common DNA and genes. For this entry, the V and J calls and clone size follow TCRdb and not the study's own pipeline. The sample profile shows roughly 90,000 distinct CDR3 sequences; more than 8.5% of them were found once. About 31% of the sample lies in the top ten. Looking up the germline V gene yields CDR1 LGHNA and CDR2 YNFKEQ. V is clipped by 0 bases and J by 2 bases, and the sequence between their germline boundaries is 10 bases long. From the cysteine up to the phenylalanine, the CDR3 has a length of 16 residues. The read is trimmed to its CDR3 DNA, 48 bases read in frame from base 1.

This clonotype was counted only a few times. What this receptor recognizes is not known. Base qualities are not recorded, but no much larger clone differs from it by a single base. This sequence originates from a male donor with ankylosing spondylitis. The sequence joins TRBV4-2 to TRBJ2-2; the D gene is perhaps TRBD2, on 5 matching bases. The sequenced sample consisted of blood, either unsorted or a sorted T cell fraction (not recorded which). The DNA sequence is TGTGCCAGCAGCCAAGAGAGGGCCAGTAACACCGGGGAGCTGTTTTTT. This gives the protein CASSQERASNTGELFF.